Included here is one TCR beta chain sequence, with context. The source of the sample is a study of technical replicates of blood from a handful of donors. Germline values: CDR1 SGHAT, CDR2 FQDESV (reference sequence). This CDR3 is 13 amino acids long. The ends were cut back, 2 bases at V and 4 bases at J, with 6 bases in the middle. Generated by immunoSEQ multiplex PCR, the TCRdb table keeps only in-frame clones and is missing some. Of 60,000 to 90,000 clones in the sample, more than 85% were seen once. The specimen was T cells isolated from PBMCs. This clonotype originated in a human donor in good health. This chain connects TRBV11-1 to TRBJ2-1; a weak D match, TRBD2 (6 bases). CDR3 nucleotide sequence: TGTGCCAGCAGCTTACTAGCGTACAATGAGCAGTTCTTC. Amino acid sequence: CASSLLAYNEQFF.